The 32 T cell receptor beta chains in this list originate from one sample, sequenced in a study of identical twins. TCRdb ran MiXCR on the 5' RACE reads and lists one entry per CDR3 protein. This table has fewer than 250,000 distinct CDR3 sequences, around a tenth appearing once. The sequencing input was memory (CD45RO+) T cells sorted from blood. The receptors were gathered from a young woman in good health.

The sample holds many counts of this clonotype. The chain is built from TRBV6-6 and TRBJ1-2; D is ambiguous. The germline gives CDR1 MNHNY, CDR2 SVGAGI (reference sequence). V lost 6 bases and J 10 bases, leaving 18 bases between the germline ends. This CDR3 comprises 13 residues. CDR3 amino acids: CASRHDLFFDYTF. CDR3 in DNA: TGTGCCAGCAGACACGACCTCTTCTTTGACTACACCTTC.

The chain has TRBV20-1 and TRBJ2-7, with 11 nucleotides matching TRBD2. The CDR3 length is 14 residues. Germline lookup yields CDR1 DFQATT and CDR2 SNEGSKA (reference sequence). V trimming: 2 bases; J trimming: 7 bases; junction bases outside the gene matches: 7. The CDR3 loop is CSARLLAGVQEQYF. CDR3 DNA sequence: TGCAGTGCTAGACTACTAGCGGGAGTACAAGAGCAGTACTTC.

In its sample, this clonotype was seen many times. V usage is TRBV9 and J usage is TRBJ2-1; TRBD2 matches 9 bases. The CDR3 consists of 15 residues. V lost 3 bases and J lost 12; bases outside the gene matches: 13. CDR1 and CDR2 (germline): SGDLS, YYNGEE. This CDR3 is CASSATPGLAFGQFF. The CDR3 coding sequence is TGTGCCAGCAGCGCGACTCCGGGACTAGCTTTCGGGCAGTTCTTC.

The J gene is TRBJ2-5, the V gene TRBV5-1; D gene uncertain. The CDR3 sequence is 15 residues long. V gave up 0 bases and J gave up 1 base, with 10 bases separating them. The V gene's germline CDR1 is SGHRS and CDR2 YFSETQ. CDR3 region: CASSLGDWSQETQYF. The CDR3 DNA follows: TGCGCCAGCAGCTTGGGAGACTGGTCCCAAGAGACCCAGTACTTC.

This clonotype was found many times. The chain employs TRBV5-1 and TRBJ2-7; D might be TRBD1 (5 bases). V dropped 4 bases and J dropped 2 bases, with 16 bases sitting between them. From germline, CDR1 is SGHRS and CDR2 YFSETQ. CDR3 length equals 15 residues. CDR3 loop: CASSPQGMVTYEQYF. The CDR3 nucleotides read TGCGCCAGCAGCCCGCAGGGTATGGTTACCTACGAGCAGTACTTC.

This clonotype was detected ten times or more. CDR3 DNA sequence: TGTGCCAGCAGCGCCCGGGACAGGGGGCTGAACGGGGAGCTGTTTTTT. Encoded protein: CASSARDRGLNGELFF. The V call is TRBV3-1, the J call TRBJ2-2, with 12 bases that match TRBD1. This CDR3 is built from 16 residues. Per the germline V gene, CDR1 is LGHDT and CDR2 is YNNKEL (reference sequence). V was pared by 5 bases and J by 7 bases, with 8 bases of the junction left unmatched.

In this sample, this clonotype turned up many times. The CDR3 region is CASMPGLAGVSEQFF. DNA of the CDR3: TGCGCCAGCATGCCCGGGCTAGCGGGAGTTAGTGAGCAGTTCTTC. The rearrangement uses TRBV5-1 and TRBJ2-1, with 10 nucleotides matching TRBD2. Germline CDR1 is SGHRS and CDR2 is YFSETQ. CDR3 length: 15 amino acids. V was pared by 6 bases and J by 9 bases, with 12 bases of the junction left unmatched.

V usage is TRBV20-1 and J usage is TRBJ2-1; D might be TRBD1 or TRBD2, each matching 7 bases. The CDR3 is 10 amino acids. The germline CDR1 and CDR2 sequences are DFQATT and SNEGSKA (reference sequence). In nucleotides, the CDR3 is TGCAGCCAGGGGGGGGCTGAGCAGTTCTTC. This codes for CSQGGAEQFF.

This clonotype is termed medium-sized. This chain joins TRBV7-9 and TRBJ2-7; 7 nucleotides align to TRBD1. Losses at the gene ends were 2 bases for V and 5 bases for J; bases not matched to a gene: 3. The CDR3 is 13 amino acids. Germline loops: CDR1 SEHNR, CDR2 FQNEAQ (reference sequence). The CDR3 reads CASSLWDRDEQYF. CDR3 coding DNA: TGTGCCAGCAGCTTATGGGACAGAGACGAGCAGTACTTC.

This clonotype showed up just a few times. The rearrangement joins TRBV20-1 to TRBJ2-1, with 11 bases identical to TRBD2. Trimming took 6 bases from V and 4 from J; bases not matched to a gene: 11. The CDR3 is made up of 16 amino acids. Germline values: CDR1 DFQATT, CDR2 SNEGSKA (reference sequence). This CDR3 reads CSADDFGLAGYNEQFF. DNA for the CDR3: TGCAGTGCGGACGATTTCGGACTAGCGGGTTACAATGAGCAGTTCTTC.

In nucleotides, the CDR3 is TGTGCCTGGAGTGTAGGACAGGGGGCACATGAGCAGTTCTTC. This encodes CAWSVGQGAHEQFF. V is TRBV30 and J is TRBJ2-1, with 11 bases fitting TRBD1. Per the germline V gene, CDR1 is GTSNPN and CDR2 is SVGIG (reference sequence). The CDR3 has 14 amino acids. V shed 0 bases and J 8 bases; nucleotides not matched to a gene: 3.

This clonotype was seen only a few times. CDR3 DNA sequence: TGTGCCAGCTCACCTTCTCTAGCTGCCACCGGGGAGCTGTTTTTT. Translated: CASSPSLAATGELFF. The chain recombines TRBV18 with TRBJ2-2; possible D gene TRBD2, 5 bases. V was trimmed by 3 bases and J by 4 bases, leaving 12 bases between them. The CDR3 totals 15 residues. Germline loops: CDR1 KGHSH, CDR2 LQKENI.

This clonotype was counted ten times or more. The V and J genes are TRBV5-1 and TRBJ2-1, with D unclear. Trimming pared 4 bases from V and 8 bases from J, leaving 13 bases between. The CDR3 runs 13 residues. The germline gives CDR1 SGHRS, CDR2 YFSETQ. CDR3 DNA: TGCGCCAGCAGCAGTGTTGGGTTAGATGAGCAGTTCTTC. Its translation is CASSSVGLDEQFF.

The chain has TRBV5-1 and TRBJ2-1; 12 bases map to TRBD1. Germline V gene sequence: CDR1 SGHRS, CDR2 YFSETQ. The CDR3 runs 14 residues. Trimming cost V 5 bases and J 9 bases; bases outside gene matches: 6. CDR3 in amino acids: CASRRDRGPGEQFF. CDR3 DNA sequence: TGCGCCAGCAGGAGGGACAGGGGGCCCGGTGAGCAGTTCTTC.

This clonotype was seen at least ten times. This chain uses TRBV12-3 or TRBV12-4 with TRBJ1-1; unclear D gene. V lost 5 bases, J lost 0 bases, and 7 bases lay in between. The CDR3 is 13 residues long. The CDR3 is CASSPELNTEAFF. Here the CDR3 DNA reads TGTGCCAGCAGTCCCGAGTTGAACACTGAAGCTTTCTTT.

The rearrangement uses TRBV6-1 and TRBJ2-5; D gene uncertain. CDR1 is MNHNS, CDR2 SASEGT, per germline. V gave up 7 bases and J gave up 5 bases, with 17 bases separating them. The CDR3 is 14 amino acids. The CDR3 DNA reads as TGTGCCAGCACCGTAAGAGTGGGCCACGAGACCCAGTACTTC. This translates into CASTVRVGHETQYF.

CDR3 residues: CASRESGGATNEKLFF. CDR3 DNA: TGCGCCAGCAGGGAGAGCGGGGGTGCAACTAATGAAAAACTGTTTTTT. The gene calls are TRBV5-1 and TRBJ1-4, with D possibly TRBD1 on 5 matching bases. The CDR3 is 16 amino acids. Germline CDR1 reads SGHRS; CDR2 reads YFSETQ. V shed 5 bases and J shed 0 bases, with 14 bases lying between them.

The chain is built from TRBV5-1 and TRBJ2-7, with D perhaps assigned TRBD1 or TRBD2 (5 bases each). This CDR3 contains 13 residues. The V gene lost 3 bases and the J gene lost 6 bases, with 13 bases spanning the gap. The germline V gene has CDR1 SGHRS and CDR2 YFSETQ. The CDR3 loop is CASSSLGGVEQYF. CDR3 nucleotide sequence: TGCGCCAGCAGCTCACTTGGGGGAGTCGAGCAGTACTTC.

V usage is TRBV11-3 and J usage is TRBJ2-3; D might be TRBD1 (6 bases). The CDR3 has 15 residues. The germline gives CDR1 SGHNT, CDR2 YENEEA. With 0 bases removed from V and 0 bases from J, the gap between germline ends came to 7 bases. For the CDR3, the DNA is TGTGCCAGCAGCTTAGAAGGGACAAGCACAGATACGCAGTATTTT. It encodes CASSLEGTSTDTQYF.

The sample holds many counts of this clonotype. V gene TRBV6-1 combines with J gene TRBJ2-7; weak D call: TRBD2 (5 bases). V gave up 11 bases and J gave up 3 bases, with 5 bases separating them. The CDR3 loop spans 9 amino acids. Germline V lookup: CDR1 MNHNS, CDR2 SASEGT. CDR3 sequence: CAGGYEQYF. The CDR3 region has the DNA TGTGCCGGAGGCTACGAGCAGTACTTC.

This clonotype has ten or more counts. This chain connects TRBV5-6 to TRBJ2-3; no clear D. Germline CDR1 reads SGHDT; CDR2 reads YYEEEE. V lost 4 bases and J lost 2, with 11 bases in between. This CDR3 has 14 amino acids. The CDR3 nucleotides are TGTGCCAGCAGCCGGGCGTGGGCCACAGATACGCAGTATTTT. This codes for CASSRAWATDTQYF. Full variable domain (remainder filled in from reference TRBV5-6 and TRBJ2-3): DAGVTQSPTHLIKTRGQQVTLRCSPKSGHDTVSWYQQALGQGPQFIFQYYEEEERQRGNFPDRFSGHQFPNYSSELNVNALLLGDSALYLCASSRAWATDTQYFGPGTRLTVL.

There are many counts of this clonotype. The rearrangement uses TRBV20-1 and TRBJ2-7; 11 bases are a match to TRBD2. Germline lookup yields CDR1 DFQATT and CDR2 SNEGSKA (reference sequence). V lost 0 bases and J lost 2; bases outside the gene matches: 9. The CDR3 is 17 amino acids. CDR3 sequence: CSARDSGGATPTYEQYF. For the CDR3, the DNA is TGCAGTGCTAGAGATAGCGGGGGGGCCACCCCGACCTACGAGCAGTACTTC.

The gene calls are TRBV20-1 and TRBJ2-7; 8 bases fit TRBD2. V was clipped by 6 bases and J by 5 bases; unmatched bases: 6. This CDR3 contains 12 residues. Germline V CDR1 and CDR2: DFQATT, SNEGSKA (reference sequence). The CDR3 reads CSARAGADEQYF. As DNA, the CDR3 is TGCAGTGCCCGAGCGGGAGCGGACGAGCAGTACTTC.

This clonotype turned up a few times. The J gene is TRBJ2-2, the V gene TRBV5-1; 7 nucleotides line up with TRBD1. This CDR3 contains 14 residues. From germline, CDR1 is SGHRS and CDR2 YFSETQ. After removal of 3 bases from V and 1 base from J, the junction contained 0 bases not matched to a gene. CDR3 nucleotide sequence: TGCGCCAGCAGCTGGACAGGGAACACCGGGGAGCTGTTTTTT. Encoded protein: CASSWTGNTGELFF.

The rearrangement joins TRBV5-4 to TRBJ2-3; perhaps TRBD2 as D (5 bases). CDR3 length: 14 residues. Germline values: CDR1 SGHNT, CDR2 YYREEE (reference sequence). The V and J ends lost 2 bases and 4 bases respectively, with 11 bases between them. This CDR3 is CASSFGLSPDTQYF. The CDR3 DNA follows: TGTGCCAGCAGCTTCGGACTCTCCCCAGATACGCAGTATTTT. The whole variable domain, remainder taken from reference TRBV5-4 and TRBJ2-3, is ETGVTQSPTHLIKTRGQQVTLRCSSQSGHNTVSWYQQALGQGPQFIFQYYREEENGRGNFPPRFSGLQFPNYSSELNVNALELDDSALYLCASSFGLSPDTQYFGPGTRLTVL.

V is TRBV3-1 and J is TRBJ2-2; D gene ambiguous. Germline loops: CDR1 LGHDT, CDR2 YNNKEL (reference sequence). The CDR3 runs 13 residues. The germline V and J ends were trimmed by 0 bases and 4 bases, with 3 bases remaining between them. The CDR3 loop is CASSQDRTGELFF. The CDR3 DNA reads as TGTGCCAGCAGCCAAGATCGCACCGGGGAGCTGTTTTTT.

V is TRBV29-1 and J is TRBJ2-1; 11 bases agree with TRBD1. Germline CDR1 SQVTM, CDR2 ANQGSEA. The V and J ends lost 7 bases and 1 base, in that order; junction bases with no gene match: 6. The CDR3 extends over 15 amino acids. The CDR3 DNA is TGCAGCGGTTGGGACAGGGGGTTATCCTACAATGAGCAGTTCTTC. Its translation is CSGWDRGLSYNEQFF.

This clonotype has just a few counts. In DNA form, the CDR3 reads TGTGCCAGCAGCGACCAACCCATCGAGCAGTTCTTC. Protein sequence: CASSDQPIEQFF. This rearrangement joins TRBV25-1 to TRBJ2-1; D unclear. There are 12 residues in the CDR3. Trimming shortened V by 6 bases and J by 10 bases, and 13 bases separated the two germline ends. Looked up from germline, CDR1 is MGHDK and CDR2 is SYGVNS.

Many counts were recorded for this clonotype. The CDR3 region has the DNA TGTGCCAGCAGCCGAGGGTCCTACAATGAGCAGTTCTTC. Translated, it gives CASSRGSYNEQFF. The rearrangement links TRBV12-3 or TRBV12-4 to TRBJ2-1, with D perhaps TRBD2 (5 bases). The CDR3 is 13 residues long. The germline V and J ends were trimmed by 6 bases and 1 base, with 7 bases remaining between them.

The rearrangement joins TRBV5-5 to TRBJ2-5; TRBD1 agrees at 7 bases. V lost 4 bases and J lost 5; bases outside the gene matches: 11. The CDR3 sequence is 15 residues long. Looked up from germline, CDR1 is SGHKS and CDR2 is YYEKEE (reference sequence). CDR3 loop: CASSPINDRAETQYF. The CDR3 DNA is TGTGCCAGCAGCCCGATTAACGACAGGGCTGAGACCCAGTACTTC.

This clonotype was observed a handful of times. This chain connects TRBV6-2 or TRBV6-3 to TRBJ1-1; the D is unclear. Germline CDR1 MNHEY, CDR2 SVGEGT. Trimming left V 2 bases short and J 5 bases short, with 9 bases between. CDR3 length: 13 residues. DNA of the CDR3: TGTGCCAGCAGTTACGGCCGAGGTACTGAAGCTTTCTTT. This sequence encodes CASSYGRGTEAFF.

CDR3 nucleotides: TGTGCCAGCAGTTACGGGACAGGGGGTCGCACCGGGGAGCTGTTTTTT. Its translation: CASSYGTGGRTGELFF. The rearrangement uses TRBV6-5 and TRBJ2-2; 11 bases align to TRBD1. The CDR3 runs to 16 residues. The trim removed 2 bases at V and 4 bases at J, leaving 3 bases unmatched. Germline CDR1 is MNHEY and CDR2 is SVGAGI.